The clone carrying this T cell receptor (beta chain) came up once. Antigen: not known. The sample is drawn from a study of CD8 T cells in ankylosing spondylitis. Study observations and caveats: Past research had described some motif variants in reactive arthritis synovial fluid and blood. Characteristic, it appeared, of ankylosing spondylitis blood was a TCR beta motif of eight highly homologous variants.

Using quantitative 5'-RACE with molecular barcodes, the authors made TCR beta libraries. TCRdb called the 5' RACE reads again in MiXCR, with one record for every CDR3 protein. The sample lists about 150,000 distinct CDR3 sequences, around a third seen once, with 6% in the top ten. The CDR3 sequence is 14 residues long. CDR1 is SGHAT and CDR2 is FQNNGV in the germline V gene. The J segment lost 4 bases and the V segment lost 4 bases, leaving 4 bases of the junction unmatched. The material sequenced was synovial fluid, either unsorted or a sorted T cell fraction (not recorded which). This clonotype was sampled from a male donor with ankylosing spondylitis. The chain employs TRBV11-2 and TRBJ2-1, with 7 bases identical to TRBD1. CDR3 residues: CASSSLTGYNEQFF. CDR3 coding DNA: TGTGCCAGCAGCTCCCTGACAGGGTACAATGAGCAGTTCTTC.